The source of this T cell receptor (beta chain) is a study of beta chain features in type 1 diabetes. The CDR3 spans 18 residues. The V gene end was trimmed by 6 bases and the J gene end by 4 bases; junction bases not matched to a gene: 11. CDR1 and CDR2 (germline): SGHTA, FQGTGA. Regarding this clone: Its antigen remains unidentified.

Study-level points and caveats: Shorter TCRB CDR3s, moderately but significantly so, marked every one of the four CD4+ subsets in Type 1 diabetes patients.

Every donor provided one heparinised blood draw, which averaged roughly 120 mL. cDNA synthesis used the whole RNA isolate, giving expressed TCRB sequences. The data were produced by immunoSEQ multiplex PCR, yet TCRdb's version contains in-frame clones alone and is incomplete. The sample holds a few hundred thousand clones, 15% to 20% seen once. Material for sequencing was naive CD4+ T cells from blood. This TCR came from a woman between 18 and 30 years old in good health. The chain couples TRBV7-3 to TRBJ2-3; 15 bases line up with TRBD2. CDR3 DNA: TGTGCCAGCAGACGGACTAGCGGGGGGGCGGTTCGCGCAGATACGCAGTATTTT. Its protein is CASRRTSGGAVRADTQYF.